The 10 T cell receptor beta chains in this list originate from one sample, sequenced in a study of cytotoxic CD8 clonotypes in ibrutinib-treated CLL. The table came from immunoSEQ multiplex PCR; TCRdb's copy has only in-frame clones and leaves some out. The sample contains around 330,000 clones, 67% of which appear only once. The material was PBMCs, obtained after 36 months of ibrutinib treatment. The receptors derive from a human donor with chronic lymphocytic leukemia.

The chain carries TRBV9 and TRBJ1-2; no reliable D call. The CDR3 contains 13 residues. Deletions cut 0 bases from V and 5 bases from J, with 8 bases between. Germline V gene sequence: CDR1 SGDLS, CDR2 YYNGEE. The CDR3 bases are TGTGCCAGCAGCGTAGCAACACAGTATGGCTACACCTTC. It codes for CASSVATQYGYTF.

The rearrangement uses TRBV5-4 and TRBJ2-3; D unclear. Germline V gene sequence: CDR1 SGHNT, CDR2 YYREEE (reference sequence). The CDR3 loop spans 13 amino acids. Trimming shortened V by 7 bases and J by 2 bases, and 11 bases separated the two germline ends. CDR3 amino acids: CASRAEPTDTQYF. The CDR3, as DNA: TGTGCCAGCCGGGCAGAACCCACAGATACGCAGTATTTT.

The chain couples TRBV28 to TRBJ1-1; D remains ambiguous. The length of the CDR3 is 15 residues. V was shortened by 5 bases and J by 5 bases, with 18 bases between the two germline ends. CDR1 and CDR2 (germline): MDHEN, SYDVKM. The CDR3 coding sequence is TGTGCCAGCAGTACGGGTGGAATAGTAACAACTGAAGCTTTCTTT. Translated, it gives CASSTGGIVTTEAFF.

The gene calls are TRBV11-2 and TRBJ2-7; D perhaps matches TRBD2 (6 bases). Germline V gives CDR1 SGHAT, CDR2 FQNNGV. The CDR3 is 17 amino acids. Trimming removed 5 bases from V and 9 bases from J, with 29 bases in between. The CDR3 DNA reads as TGTGCCAGCAGCCCTCTCCTTATGGAGGGGAAAAGGTCGGGGCAGTACTTC. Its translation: CASSPLLMEGKRSGQYF.

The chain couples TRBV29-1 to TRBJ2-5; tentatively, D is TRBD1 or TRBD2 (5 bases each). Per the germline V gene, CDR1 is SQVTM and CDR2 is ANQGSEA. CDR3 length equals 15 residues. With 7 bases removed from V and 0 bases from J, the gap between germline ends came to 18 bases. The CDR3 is CSALPWDRHQETQYF. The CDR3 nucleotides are TGCAGCGCGTTACCCTGGGACCGACACCAAGAGACCCAGTACTTC.

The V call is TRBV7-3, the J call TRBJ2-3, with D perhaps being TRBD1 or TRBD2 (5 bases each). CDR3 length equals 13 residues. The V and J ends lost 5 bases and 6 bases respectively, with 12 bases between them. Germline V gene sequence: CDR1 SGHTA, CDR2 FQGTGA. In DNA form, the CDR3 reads TGTGCCAGCAGCCTCATATGGGGGGATACGCAGTATTTT. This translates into CASSLIWGDTQYF. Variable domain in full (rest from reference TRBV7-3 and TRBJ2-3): GAGVSQTPSNKVTEKGKYVELRCDPISGHTALYWYRQSLGQGPEFLIYFQGTGAADDSGLPNDRFFAVRPEGSVSTLKIQRTERGDSAVYLCASSLIWGDTQYFGPGTRLTVL.

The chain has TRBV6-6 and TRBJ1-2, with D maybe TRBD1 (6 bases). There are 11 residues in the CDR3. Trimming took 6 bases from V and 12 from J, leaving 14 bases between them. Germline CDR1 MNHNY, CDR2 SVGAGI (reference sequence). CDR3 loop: CASRLTGSNTF. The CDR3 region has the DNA TGTGCCAGCAGACTAACAGGGTCCAACACCTTC.

CDR3 bases: TGTGCCAGCAGTCGACTAGGTCGCACAGATACGCAGTATTTT. It codes for CASSRLGRTDTQYF. The chain joins TRBV27 to TRBJ2-3, with D tentatively TRBD2 (6 bases). This CDR3 contains 14 residues. Per the germline V gene, CDR1 is MNHEY and CDR2 is SMNVEV (reference sequence). The V gene lost 5 bases and the J gene lost 1 base, with 10 bases spanning the gap.

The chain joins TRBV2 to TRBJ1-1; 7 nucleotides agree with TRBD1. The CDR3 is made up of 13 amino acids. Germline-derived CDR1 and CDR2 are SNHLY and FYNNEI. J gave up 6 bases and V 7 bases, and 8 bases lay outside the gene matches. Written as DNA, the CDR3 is TGTGCCAGCATCTTTAGGGGGCGGGCTGAAGCTTTCTTT. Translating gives CASIFRGRAEAFF.

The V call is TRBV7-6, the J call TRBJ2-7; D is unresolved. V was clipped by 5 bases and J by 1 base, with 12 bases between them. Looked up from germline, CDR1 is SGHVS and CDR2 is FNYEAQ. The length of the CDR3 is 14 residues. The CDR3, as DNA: TGTGCCAGCAGCGCAGACGAGGCGTCCTACGAGCAGTACTTC. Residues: CASSADEASYEQYF.